This passage covers 26 T cell receptor beta chains from one sample sequenced in a study of vaccination effects on CD4 cells after COVID-19 (dated by TCRdb to between 2022 and 2023). The ViraFEST assay stimulated PBMC with viral peptide pools and then used TCR sequencing to identify antigen-specific CD4+ T cell clonotypes by expansion. After about 9 days of culture, CD4+ T cells were isolated with the EasySep CD4+ T cell isolation kit. PCR-confirmed SARS-CoV-2 infection had occurred in convalescent patients between March and December 2020, before the Alpha, Beta and Delta variants emerged in the United States. Which antigens these TCRs recognize remains unknown. Library generation was performed with the immunoSEQ multiplex PCR assay. Held by TCRdb, this immuneACCESS table contains in-frame sequences only and omits some clones. Under half of the omission traces to an unresolved V gene where checked; the cause of the rest is unknown. The sample data list about 45,000 clones, and 65% to 70% of these were observed just once. Over 25% of the sample is held by the ten biggest clonotypes.

The sequencing here drew on CD4+ T cells from PBMCs cultured with a peptide pool, taken before COVID-19 vaccination. The receptors derive from a human donor who had a prior SARS-CoV-2 infection.

The chain links TRBV28 to TRBJ2-7, with 8 bases identical to TRBD1. This CDR3 spans 14 amino acids. Germline loops: CDR1 MDHEN, CDR2 SYDVKM. V gave up 6 bases and J gave up 2 bases; unmatched junction bases: 6. The CDR3 nucleotides are TGTGCCAGCAGAGGAAGGACAGGGACCTACGAGCAGTACTTC. Its protein product is CASRGRTGTYEQYF.

CDR3 loop: CASGGQGSTNEKLFF. As DNA, the CDR3 is TGTGCCAGCGGGGGACAGGGGTCGACTAATGAAAAACTGTTTTTT. The chain employs TRBV2 and TRBJ1-4; 10 bases match TRBD1. The CDR3 contains 15 residues. CDR1 is SNHLY, CDR2 FYNNEI, per germline. V shed 8 bases, J shed 2 bases, and the junction held 5 bases outside the gene matches.

The V gene is TRBV6-5, the J gene TRBJ2-5; D call uncertain. V was clipped by 0 bases and J by 2 bases, with 4 bases between them. The CDR3 has 13 residues. The germline CDR1 and CDR2 sequences are MNHEY and SVGAGI. The CDR3: CASSYSRQETQYF. The CDR3, as DNA: TGTGCCAGCAGTTACTCCAGACAAGAGACCCAGTACTTC.

This sequence joins TRBV3-1 (or the pseudogene TRBV3-2) and TRBJ2-3; D is undetermined. The CDR3 runs 11 residues. The germline V and J ends were trimmed by 4 bases and 5 bases, with 4 bases remaining between them. Germline V lookup: CDR1 LGHDT, CDR2 YNNKEL (reference sequence). The CDR3 bases are TGTGCCAGCAGCCGCCTAGATACGCAGTATTTT. It codes for CASSRLDTQYF.

The genes are TRBV15 and TRBJ2-3; 8 bases map to TRBD1. The junction had 10 bases not matched to a gene; V was cut back by 5 bases and J by 0 bases. Germline values: CDR1 LNHNV, CDR2 YYDKDF (reference sequence). The CDR3 loop spans 17 amino acids. The CDR3 spells CATSALWTGTSTDTQYF. CDR3 sequence (DNA): TGTGCCACCAGCGCATTATGGACAGGGACTAGCACAGATACGCAGTATTTT.

V and J are TRBV5-1 and TRBJ2-5; no firm D call. Germline assignment: CDR1 SGHRS and CDR2 YFSETQ. V shed 1 base and J shed 5 bases, with 9 bases lying between them. The CDR3 is 13 residues long. CDR3: CASSLSASETQYF. The CDR3 coding sequence is TGCGCCAGCAGCTTGTCGGCTTCGGAGACCCAGTACTTC.

This chain joins TRBV18 and TRBJ2-5; D is possibly TRBD2 (5 bases). This CDR3 is built from 13 residues. V gave up 4 bases and J gave up 1 base, with 7 bases separating them. Germline V gene data show CDR1 as KGHSH and CDR2 as LQKENI. CDR3 residues: CASSLASQETQYF. The CDR3 DNA reads as TGTGCCAGCTCACTAGCGAGCCAAGAGACCCAGTACTTC.

The CDR3 region is CASSYFTSPGYNEQFF. CDR3 DNA sequence: TGTGCCAGCAGTTACTTCACGTCCCCGGGATACAATGAGCAGTTCTTC. The chain carries TRBV6-2 or TRBV6-3 and TRBJ2-1; D perhaps matches TRBD2 (5 bases). CDR1 MNHEY and CDR2 SVGEGT come from the germline V gene. This CDR3 is 16 amino acids long. The V gene lost 1 base and the J gene lost 4 bases, with 14 bases spanning the gap.

This clone was recorded a few times. The rearrangement joins TRBV5-4 to TRBJ1-2, with 8 bases that match TRBD1. With 3 bases clipped from V and 8 bases from J, the junction kept 6 bases outside the gene matches. CDR3 size: 13 residues. Germline loops: CDR1 SGHNT, CDR2 YYREEE (reference sequence). The chain's CDR3 is CASSSPDRGGYTF. The CDR3 DNA reads TGTGCCAGCAGCTCCCCCGACAGGGGAGGCTACACCTTC.

The chain joins TRBV2 to TRBJ2-1; 14 bases agree with TRBD2. The germline CDR1 and CDR2 sequences are SNHLY and FYNNEI. V was pared by 6 bases and J by 7 bases, with 5 bases of the junction left unmatched. The CDR3 consists of 15 residues. In DNA form, the CDR3 reads TGTGCCAGCAGCTTTGGGACTAGCGGGAGAAATGAGCAGTTCTTC. It yields the protein CASSFGTSGRNEQFF. The variable domain in full, with the rest retrieved from reference TRBV2 and TRBJ2-1, is EPEVTQTPSHQVTQMGQEVILRCVPISNHLYFYWYRQILGQKVEFLVSFYNNEISEKSEIFDDQFSVERPDGSNFTLKIRSTKLEDSAMYFCASSFGTSGRNEQFFGPGTRLTVL.

This clone was counted between two and nine times. This sequence joins TRBV9 and TRBJ2-5; no firm D call. This CDR3 spans 14 amino acids. Deletions cut 0 bases from V and 0 bases from J, with 6 bases between. Per the germline V gene, CDR1 is SGDLS and CDR2 is YYNGEE. CDR3 loop: CASSVGQHQETQYF. The CDR3 nucleotides read TGTGCCAGCAGCGTAGGCCAGCACCAAGAGACCCAGTACTTC.

The J gene is TRBJ2-7, the V gene TRBV19; maybe TRBD2 (7 bases). In germline, CDR1 is LNHDA, CDR2 SQIVND (reference sequence). Deletions cut 5 bases from V and 5 bases from J, with 19 bases between. This CDR3 region has 15 residues. The CDR3 spells CASSALAAGDDEQYF. In nucleotides, the CDR3 is TGTGCCAGTAGTGCTCTAGCGGCAGGGGATGACGAGCAGTACTTC.

The CDR3 DNA reads as TGTGCCAGCAGTTCGCCCAGAGCGAGCTCCTACAATGAGCAGTTCTTC. As protein: CASSSPRASSYNEQFF. This chain connects TRBV27 to TRBJ2-1; no clear D. With 4 bases removed from V and 0 bases from J, the gap between germline ends came to 13 bases. Germline V gene lookup returns CDR1 MNHEY and CDR2 SMNVEV (reference sequence). This CDR3 has 16 amino acids.

The chain joins TRBV7-2 to TRBJ1-6; TRBD1 matches 7 bases. CDR1 and CDR2 (germline): SGHTA, FQGNSA. V shed 5 bases and J 5 bases; nucleotides not matched to a gene: 6. The CDR3 totals 15 residues. The CDR3 DNA reads as TGTGCCAGCAGCACGTACGGGACAGATAATTCACCCCTCCACTTT. Translation: CASSTYGTDNSPLHF. Full variable domain (outside the CDR3, taken from reference TRBV7-2 and TRBJ1-6): GAGVSQSPSNKVTEKGKDVELRCDPISGHTALYWYRQSLGQGLEFLIYFQGNSAPDKSGLPSDRFSAERTGGSVSTLTIQRTQQEDSAVYLCASSTYGTDNSPLHFGNGTRLTVT.

The rearrangement uses TRBV6-6 and TRBJ2-3, with D possibly being TRBD1 (5 bases). The germline V and J ends were trimmed by 2 bases and 6 bases, with 12 bases remaining between them. The CDR3 has 14 residues. The germline CDR1 and CDR2 sequences are MNHNY and SVGAGI (reference sequence). The CDR3 DNA reads as TGTGCCAGCAGTTACGGGCAGGGATTGGATACGCAGTATTTT. The encoded protein is CASSYGQGLDTQYF.

This chain joins TRBV6-5 and TRBJ1-5; possibly TRBD1 for D (6 bases). There are 14 residues in the CDR3. V was cut by 6 bases and J by 7 bases, with 16 bases left in between. Per the germline V gene, CDR1 is MNHEY and CDR2 is SVGAGI. CDR3 residues: CASRPNRDTQPQHF. The CDR3 DNA sequence: TGTGCCAGCAGACCCAACCGGGACACCCAGCCCCAGCATTTT.

The V and J genes are TRBV3-1 (or the pseudogene TRBV3-2) and TRBJ2-3; no clear D gene. Trimming removed 0 bases from V and 1 base from J, with 11 bases in between. Germline CDR1 reads LGHDT; CDR2 reads YNNKEL (reference sequence). The CDR3 is 16 residues long. Written as DNA, the CDR3 is TGTGCCAGCAGCCAAGAGTTGGCGGACCGCACAGATACGCAGTATTTT. It specifies CASSQELADRTDTQYF.

CDR3 amino acids: CASSPSSGASYEQYF. The CDR3 DNA reads TGTGCCAGCAGCCCTTCCTCTGGAGCGTCCTACGAGCAGTACTTC. The rearrangement joins TRBV3-1 (or the pseudogene TRBV3-2) to TRBJ2-7; D is unresolved. The CDR3 runs 15 residues. Trimming took off 4 bases at V and 1 base at J, with 14 bases between the two ends. CDR1 is LGHDT, CDR2 YNNKEL, per germline (reference sequence).

A few counts support this clone. J is TRBJ2-2 and V is TRBV7-3, with D tentatively TRBD1 or TRBD2 (5 bases each). V shed 5 bases and J shed 0 bases, with 13 bases lying between them. There are 16 residues in the CDR3. Germline CDR1 SGHTA, CDR2 FQGTGA. CDR3 protein: CASSRYGATNTGELFF. The CDR3 DNA is TGTGCCAGCAGCCGATACGGGGCCACGAACACCGGGGAGCTGTTTTTT.

The chain employs TRBV6-4 and TRBJ2-5; tentatively, D is TRBD1 (6 bases). The CDR3 runs 17 residues. Per the germline V gene, CDR1 is MRHNA and CDR2 is SNTAGT. Trimming stripped 6 bases from V and 1 base from J, with 21 bases between. The CDR3 region is CASSPHIRDNTQETQYF. CDR3 coding DNA: TGTGCCAGCAGCCCCCATATAAGGGACAATACCCAAGAGACCCAGTACTTC.

Only a few counts were recorded for this clone. Other DNA sequences in the same sample also yield this CDR3. J is TRBJ2-1 and V is TRBV5-6; the D gene could be TRBD1 or TRBD2 (6 bases each). This CDR3 spans 16 amino acids. Trimming removed 1 base at V and 4 bases at J, with 15 bases between. Germline lookup yields CDR1 SGHDT and CDR2 YYEEEE. For the CDR3, the DNA is TGTGCCAGCAGCTTGACGGGGGCTAATCTGTACAATGAGCAGTTCTTC. This encodes CASSLTGANLYNEQFF.

This chain links TRBV27 with TRBJ1-2; 7 nucleotides align to TRBD1. CDR3 length equals 18 residues. The germline V gene has CDR1 MNHEY and CDR2 SMNVEV (reference sequence). V lost 6 bases, J lost 4 bases, and 20 bases stayed unmatched. The CDR3 coding sequence is TGTGCCAGCAGGGGGCTACAGGGGCGGCGGGGGGTACTCTATGGCTACACCTTC. The encoded protein is CASRGLQGRRGVLYGYTF.

V gene TRBV20-1 combines with J gene TRBJ1-2, with D tentatively TRBD1 (6 bases). V lost 3 bases, J lost 7 bases, and 18 bases lay in between. This CDR3 has 14 residues. Germline CDR1 reads DFQATT; CDR2 reads SNEGSKA (reference sequence). The chain's CDR3 is CSASNIQGTGGYTF. CDR3 coding DNA: TGCAGTGCTAGTAATATACAGGGTACGGGTGGCTACACCTTC.

This clone showed up just once. The chain joins TRBV5-1 to TRBJ2-7; the D is unclear. V was trimmed by 3 bases and J by 5 bases, leaving 9 bases between them. CDR3 length: 12 amino acids. Germline lookup yields CDR1 SGHRS and CDR2 YFSETQ. CDR3 DNA sequence: TGCGCCAGCAGCTCCATATTACACGAGCAGTACTTC. As protein: CASSSILHEQYF.

Here the CDR3 reads CSVAGDSYEQYF. CDR3 in DNA: TGCAGCGTTGCAGGGGACAGCTACGAGCAGTACTTC. The J gene is TRBJ2-7, the V gene TRBV29-1; 7 positions match TRBD1. Germline lookup yields CDR1 SQVTM and CDR2 ANQGSEA. This CDR3 has 12 residues. J gave up 3 bases and V 4 bases, and 3 bases lay outside the gene matches.

The rearrangement links TRBV3-1 (or the pseudogene TRBV3-2) to TRBJ1-4; the D gene is possibly TRBD1 (6 bases). CDR1 and CDR2 from the germline V gene are LGHDT and YNNKEL (reference sequence). CDR3 length: 19 residues. V was trimmed by 4 bases and J by 4 bases, leaving 25 bases between them. CDR3 residues: CASSRTSTFTGTNNEKLFF. The CDR3 DNA sequence: TGTGCCAGCAGCCGCACCTCAACCTTTACAGGGACTAATAATGAAAAACTGTTTTTT.